Listed here is a single T cell receptor beta chain. Its antigen is as yet unknown. The data originate from a study of shared clonotypes between healthy human individuals. Study-level points and caveats: Generation of non-shared clonotypes was less probable than generation of clonotypes shared by all four donors. The study found roughly 5% of naive CD4 clonotypes shared across a few donors.

The CDR3 is 14 amino acids. CDR1 and CDR2 from the germline V gene are SGHAT and FQDESV (reference sequence). Trimming removed 1 base from V and 3 bases from J, with 8 bases in between. Replicate PCRs from sorted subsets contained approximately 220 ng DNA, which is 30,000 to 35,000 T cell genomes. Clones were sequenced by immunoSEQ multiplex PCR, and TCRdb holds only the in-frame ones, with some missing. Of about a million clones listed, roughly 80% are singletons. The clonotype was recovered from a young man in good health. Some clones in this sample may be carry-over from other donors' samples. The source material was memory CD4+ T cells from PBMCs. The subset was: CD45RA-negative fraction. The gene calls are TRBV11-1 and TRBJ2-3; D is ambiguous. Written as DNA, the CDR3 is TGTGCCAGCAGCTTAGAGGTCGGGACAGATACGCAGTATTTT. Amino acids: CASSLEVGTDTQYF. The complete variable domain, with remaining parts taken from reference TRBV11-1 and TRBJ2-3, reads EAEVAQSPRYKITEKSQAVAFWCDPISGHATLYWYRQILGQGPELLVQFQDESVVDDSQLPKDRFSAERLKGVDSTLKIQPAELGDSAMYLCASSLEVGTDTQYFGPGTRLTVL.